These 19 T cell receptor beta chains were sequenced from one sample in a study of glioma-infiltrating T cells after dendritic cell vaccination. Measured with immunoSEQ multiplex PCR; TCRdb has only the in-frame clones, and not every one. The sample carries tens of thousands of clones, roughly four fifths recorded once. Specimen: blood, collected before dendritic cell vaccination. All receptors come from a human donor with glioblastoma.

This chain uses TRBV2 with TRBJ2-2; D remains unclear. This CDR3 spans 14 amino acids. The V gene lost 4 bases and the J gene lost 4 bases, with 10 bases spanning the gap. Germline CDR1 SNHLY, CDR2 FYNNEI. CDR3 in DNA: TGTGCCAGCAGTGGTATAGTGTTCACCGGGGAGCTGTTTTTT. Its translation is CASSGIVFTGELFF.

This sequence joins TRBV6-1 and TRBJ2-7; 8 bases map to TRBD2. Per the germline V gene, CDR1 is MNHNS and CDR2 is SASEGT. V shed 4 bases and J 0 bases; nucleotides not matched to a gene: 2. CDR3 size: 14 residues. CDR3 DNA: TGTGCCAGCAGTGGTAGCGGGGCCTCCTACGAGCAGTACTTC. It translates to CASSGSGASYEQYF.

The J gene is TRBJ1-3, the V gene TRBV18; possibly TRBD1 for D (6 bases). Germline V lookup: CDR1 KGHSH, CDR2 LQKENI. The V gene lost 8 bases and the J gene lost 4 bases, with 15 bases spanning the gap. The CDR3 is 14 amino acids. For the CDR3, the DNA is TGTGCCAGCAACCCACAGGGAATCGGAAACACCATATATTTT. It encodes CASNPQGIGNTIYF. Complete variable domain (other parts from reference TRBV18 and TRBJ1-3): NAGVMQNPRHLVRRRGQEARLRCSPMKGHSHVYWYRQLPEEGLKFMVYLQKENIIDESGMPKERFSAEFPKEGPSILRIQQVVRGDSAAYFCASNPQGIGNTIYFGEGSWLTVV.

This sequence joins TRBV10-3 and TRBJ2-7; possibly TRBD1 for D (6 bases). Germline loops: CDR1 ENHRY, CDR2 SYGVKD. Trimming took off 7 bases at V and 3 bases at J, with 19 bases between the two ends. The CDR3 extends over 15 amino acids. The CDR3 here is CAINQTGTTFYEQYV. The CDR3 nucleotides are TGTGCCATCAACCAGACAGGCACTACCTTCTACGAGCAGTACGTC.

The chain has TRBV5-1 and TRBJ1-3; TRBD1 matches 7 bases. There are 15 residues in the CDR3. Germline V CDR1 and CDR2: SGHRS, YFSETQ. V trimming: 5 bases; J trimming: 1 base; junction bases outside the gene matches: 6. The CDR3 sequence is CASSYQGDSGNTIYF. CDR3 sequence (DNA): TGCGCCAGCAGTTACCAGGGGGATTCTGGAAACACCATATATTTT.

The chain combines TRBV5-1 with TRBJ2-3, with D unresolved. The germline V and J ends were trimmed by 7 bases and 0 bases, with 21 bases remaining between them. Germline CDR1 SGHRS, CDR2 YFSETQ. The CDR3 length is 17 residues. DNA of the CDR3: TGCGCCAGCTCCTCCCTTGTTGCAGGCAGCAGCACAGATACGCAGTATTTT. Translation gives CASSSLVAGSSTDTQYF.

The genes are TRBV6-5 and TRBJ1-1, with a possible D match to TRBD1 (6 bases). CDR1 is MNHEY, CDR2 SVGAGI, per germline. The CDR3 spans 13 residues. Deletions cut 6 bases from V and 4 bases from J, with 12 bases between. CDR3 in DNA: TGTGCCAGCAGCCGTGGGGGCACCACTGAAGCTTTCTTT. Residues: CASSRGGTTEAFF.

The chain carries TRBV7-9 and TRBJ2-5; 7 bases are a match to TRBD2. In germline, CDR1 is SEHNR, CDR2 FQNEAQ (reference sequence). The CDR3 has 14 residues. Losses at the gene ends were 1 base for V and 6 bases for J; bases not matched to a gene: 5. Written as DNA, the CDR3 is TGTGCCAGCAGCTTAGTGTCTAGCGGACAGACCCAGTACTTC. Translation: CASSLVSSGQTQYF. Looking up the rest from reference TRBV7-9 and TRBJ2-5 gives the full variable domain: DTGVSQNPRHKITKRGQNVTFRCDPISEHNRLYWYRQTLGQGPEFLTYFQNEAQLEKSRLLSDRFSAERPKGSFSTLEIQRTEQGDSAMYLCASSLVSSGQTQYFGPGTRLLVL.

The chain is built from TRBV27 and TRBJ1-2; TRBD1 agrees at 7 bases. Germline loops: CDR1 MNHEY, CDR2 SMNVEV (reference sequence). This CDR3 contains 15 residues. J lost 1 base, V lost 6 bases, and 8 bases had no gene match. The CDR3 sequence is CASRLAGQNNYGYTF. CDR3 sequence (DNA): TGTGCCAGCAGGTTAGCGGGACAGAATAACTATGGCTACACCTTC.

The chain links TRBV5-6 to TRBJ2-7; the D gene is possibly TRBD2 (5 bases). V was clipped by 0 bases and J by 0 bases, with 10 bases between them. This CDR3 is 15 amino acids long. The germline V gene has CDR1 SGHDT and CDR2 YYEEEE. The CDR3 is CASSLGTYSSYEQYF. DNA for the CDR3: TGTGCCAGCAGCTTGGGGACTTATAGCTCCTACGAGCAGTACTTC.

The V call is TRBV5-4, the J call TRBJ1-3, with 12 bases fitting TRBD1. CDR1 SGHNT and CDR2 YYREEE come from the germline V gene (reference sequence). V was pared by 2 bases and J by 7 bases, with 7 bases of the junction left unmatched. The CDR3 has 16 amino acids. The CDR3 sequence: CASSLSGTGGRNTIYF. The CDR3, as DNA: TGTGCCAGCAGCTTATCCGGGACAGGGGGCAGGAACACCATATATTTT.

The V gene is TRBV10-1, the J gene TRBJ2-7; TRBD1 matches at 8 bases. The CDR3 is 13 residues long. Germline V gene sequence: CDR1 WNHNN, CDR2 SYGVQD (reference sequence). The V gene end was trimmed by 6 bases and the J gene end by 3 bases; junction bases not matched to a gene: 4. This chain's CDR3 is CASRSTGVYEQYF. DNA for the CDR3: TGCGCCAGCAGATCGACAGGGGTCTACGAGCAGTACTTC.

This sequence joins TRBV2 and TRBJ2-5; a possible D gene is TRBD2 (6 bases). From germline, CDR1 is SNHLY and CDR2 FYNNEI. V lost 7 bases to trimming and J lost 2 bases, with 11 bases between them. There are 13 residues in the CDR3. The CDR3 is CASTSGLQETQYF. In DNA, the CDR3 is TGTGCCAGCACATCGGGACTGCAAGAGACCCAGTACTTC.

The rearrangement joins TRBV27 to TRBJ1-1; D is perhaps TRBD1 (5 bases). CDR1 MNHEY and CDR2 SMNVEV come from the germline V gene (reference sequence). The length of the CDR3 is 13 residues. Trimming pared 11 bases from V and 4 bases from J, leaving 17 bases between. This CDR3 reads CASHMAGSTEAFF. Written as DNA, the CDR3 is TGTGCCTCCCATATGGCAGGGTCCACTGAAGCTTTCTTT.

The J gene is TRBJ2-2, the V gene TRBV19; D not certain. CDR3 length: 15 amino acids. Germline V lookup: CDR1 LNHDA, CDR2 SQIVND (reference sequence). V lost 2 bases to trimming and J lost 2 bases, with 9 bases between them. The CDR3 region has the DNA TGTGCCAGTAGTATACAGTCCAGAAACACCGGGGAGCTGTTTTTT. Protein: CASSIQSRNTGELFF.

The chain uses TRBV18 and TRBJ1-5; D uncertain. Germline values: CDR1 KGHSH, CDR2 LQKENI. This CDR3 comprises 15 residues. The V end lost 2 bases, the J end lost 6 bases, and 14 bases lay between the germline ends. In DNA form, the CDR3 reads TGTGCCAGCTCACCAGCGGCCCAAATGGCTCAGCCCCAGCATTTT. This translates into CASSPAAQMAQPQHF.

The chain recombines TRBV6-1 with TRBJ2-7, with D perhaps matching TRBD1 (6 bases). Per the germline V gene, CDR1 is MNHNS and CDR2 is SASEGT. CDR3 length: 13 amino acids. V dropped 4 bases and J dropped 6 bases, with 13 bases sitting between them. The CDR3 sequence: CASSVRGAFEQYF. As DNA, the CDR3 is TGTGCCAGCAGTGTCAGGGGAGCCTTCGAGCAGTACTTC.

This clone is a singleton in its sample. The chain uses TRBV6-1 and TRBJ2-1, with TRBD2 identical over 11 bases. CDR3 size: 19 residues. The V and J ends lost 1 base and 5 bases, in that order; junction bases with no gene match: 13. Germline values: CDR1 MNHNS, CDR2 SASEGT. The CDR3 DNA reads as TGTGCCAGCAGTGAAGTGGTGACTAGCGGGGAGATTGGGGACAATGAGCAGTTCTTC. Residues: CASSEVVTSGEIGDNEQFF.

The DNA of the CDR3 is TGTGCCAGCAGCTTGCTTACTAGCCACGAGCAGTACGTC. Protein sequence: CASSLLTSHEQYV. The chain links TRBV5-5 to TRBJ2-7, with TRBD2 as a possible D gene (6 bases). The CDR3 is 13 residues long. Trimming pared 1 base from V and 5 bases from J, leaving 10 bases between. From germline, CDR1 is SGHKS and CDR2 YYEKEE (reference sequence).